A single count supports the clone carrying this TCR beta chain. This entry belongs to a study of blood T cell repertoires in COVID-19. Only in-frame clones appear in the TCRdb table, and some are missing; sequencing was by immunoSEQ multiplex PCR. Here the sample spans approximately 220,000 clones, roughly four fifths being singletons. The CDR3 is made up of 13 amino acids. The V and J ends lost 8 bases and 6 bases respectively, with 19 bases between them. Germline CDR1 and CDR2: SQVTM and ANQGSEA. The rearrangement links TRBV29-1 to TRBJ1-1, with D possibly TRBD1 on 5 matching bases. What was sequenced was PBMCs or T cells enriched from blood (not recorded which). The receptor was derived from a woman in her 40s with acute COVID-19. In DNA, the CDR3 is TGCAGCTGCTTCAGTGCAGGGTACCCTGAAGCTTTCTTT. It specifies CSCFSAGYPEAFF. Supplemented by reference TRBV29-1 and TRBJ1-1, the full variable domain reads SAVISQKPSRDICQRGTSLTIQCQVDSQVTMMFWYRQQPGQSLTLIATANQGSEATYESGFVIDKFPISRPNLTFSTLTVSNMSPEDSSIYLCSCFSAGYPEAFFGQGTRLTVV.